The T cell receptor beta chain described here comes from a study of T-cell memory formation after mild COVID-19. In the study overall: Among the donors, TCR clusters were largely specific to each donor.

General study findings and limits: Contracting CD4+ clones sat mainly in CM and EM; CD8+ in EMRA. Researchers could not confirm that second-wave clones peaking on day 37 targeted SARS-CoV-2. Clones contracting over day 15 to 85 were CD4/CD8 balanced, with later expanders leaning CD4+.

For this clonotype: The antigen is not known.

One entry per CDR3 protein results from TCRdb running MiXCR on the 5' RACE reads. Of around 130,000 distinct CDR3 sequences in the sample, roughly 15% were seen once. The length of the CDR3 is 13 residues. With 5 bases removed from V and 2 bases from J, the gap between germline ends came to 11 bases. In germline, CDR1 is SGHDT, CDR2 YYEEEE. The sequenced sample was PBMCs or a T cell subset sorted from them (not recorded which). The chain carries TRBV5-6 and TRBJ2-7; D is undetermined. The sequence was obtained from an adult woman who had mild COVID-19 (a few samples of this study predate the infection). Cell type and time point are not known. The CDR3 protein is CASRQSVPYEQYF. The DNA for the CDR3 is TGTGCCAGCAGACAGAGTGTACCCTACGAGCAGTACTTC. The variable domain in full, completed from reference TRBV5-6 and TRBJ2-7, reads DAGVTQSPTHLIKTRGQQVTLRCSPKSGHDTVSWYQQALGQGPQFIFQYYEEEERQRGNFPDRFSGHQFPNYSSELNVNALLLGDSALYLCASRQSVPYEQYFGPGTRLTVT.